This T cell receptor beta chain was documented in a study of regulatory T cells in long-lasting Graves disease. The germline gives CDR1 LGHDT, CDR2 YNNKEL (reference sequence). V was cut by 0 bases and J by 3 bases, with 14 bases left in between. This CDR3 is 16 amino acids long. As for time point: newly diagnosed GD, antithyroid drugs for less than 3 months. Extracted PBMC RNA gave rise to the TCR library. Assembly of TCR beta libraries relied on iRepertoire HTBI primers together with Arm-PCR of CDR3 regions. TCRdb reprocessed the multiplex PCR reads via MiXCR and lists one record per CDR3 protein. The table records approximately 480,000 distinct CDR3 sequences, roughly 15% of them present only once. Ten or more counts support this clonotype. These data are also associated with another study on T cells in Graves' hyperthyroidism and ophthalmopathy. Per that paper: Clonotypes that were expanded in thyroid above 0.001 mostly appeared in blood too.

Specimen: peripheral blood mononuclear cells (PBMCs), collected at new diagnosis, from a patient treated with antithyroid drugs. This chain joins TRBV3-1 and TRBJ1-2; TRBD1 might be the D (5 bases). This clonotype was obtained from a man aged 35 to 55 with Graves disease. The CDR3 reads CASSQESGQVYYGYTF. The CDR3 region has the DNA TGTGCCAGCAGCCAAGAGTCGGGGCAGGTCTACTATGGCTACACCTTC.